This T cell receptor beta chain emerged from a study of blood T cell repertoires in COVID-19. TCRdb's copy holds only in-frame clones and misses some; the assay was immunoSEQ multiplex PCR. The sample lists roughly 170,000 clones; 81% were seen once. Germline V gene sequence: CDR1 LNHDA, CDR2 SQIVND (reference sequence). The V and J ends lost 0 bases and 8 bases, in that order; junction bases with no gene match: 15. There are 18 residues in the CDR3. The sequenced material came from PBMCs or T cells enriched from blood (not recorded which). The TCR was taken from a woman aged 40 to 50 with acute COVID-19. The chain combines TRBV19 with TRBJ1-3, with TRBD1 matching 8 bases. CDR3 in DNA: TGTGCCAGTAGTATAGATCTTGGCGGGGCAGGGGGCGGCGACACCATATATTTT. Its translation: CASSIDLGGAGGGDTIYF.